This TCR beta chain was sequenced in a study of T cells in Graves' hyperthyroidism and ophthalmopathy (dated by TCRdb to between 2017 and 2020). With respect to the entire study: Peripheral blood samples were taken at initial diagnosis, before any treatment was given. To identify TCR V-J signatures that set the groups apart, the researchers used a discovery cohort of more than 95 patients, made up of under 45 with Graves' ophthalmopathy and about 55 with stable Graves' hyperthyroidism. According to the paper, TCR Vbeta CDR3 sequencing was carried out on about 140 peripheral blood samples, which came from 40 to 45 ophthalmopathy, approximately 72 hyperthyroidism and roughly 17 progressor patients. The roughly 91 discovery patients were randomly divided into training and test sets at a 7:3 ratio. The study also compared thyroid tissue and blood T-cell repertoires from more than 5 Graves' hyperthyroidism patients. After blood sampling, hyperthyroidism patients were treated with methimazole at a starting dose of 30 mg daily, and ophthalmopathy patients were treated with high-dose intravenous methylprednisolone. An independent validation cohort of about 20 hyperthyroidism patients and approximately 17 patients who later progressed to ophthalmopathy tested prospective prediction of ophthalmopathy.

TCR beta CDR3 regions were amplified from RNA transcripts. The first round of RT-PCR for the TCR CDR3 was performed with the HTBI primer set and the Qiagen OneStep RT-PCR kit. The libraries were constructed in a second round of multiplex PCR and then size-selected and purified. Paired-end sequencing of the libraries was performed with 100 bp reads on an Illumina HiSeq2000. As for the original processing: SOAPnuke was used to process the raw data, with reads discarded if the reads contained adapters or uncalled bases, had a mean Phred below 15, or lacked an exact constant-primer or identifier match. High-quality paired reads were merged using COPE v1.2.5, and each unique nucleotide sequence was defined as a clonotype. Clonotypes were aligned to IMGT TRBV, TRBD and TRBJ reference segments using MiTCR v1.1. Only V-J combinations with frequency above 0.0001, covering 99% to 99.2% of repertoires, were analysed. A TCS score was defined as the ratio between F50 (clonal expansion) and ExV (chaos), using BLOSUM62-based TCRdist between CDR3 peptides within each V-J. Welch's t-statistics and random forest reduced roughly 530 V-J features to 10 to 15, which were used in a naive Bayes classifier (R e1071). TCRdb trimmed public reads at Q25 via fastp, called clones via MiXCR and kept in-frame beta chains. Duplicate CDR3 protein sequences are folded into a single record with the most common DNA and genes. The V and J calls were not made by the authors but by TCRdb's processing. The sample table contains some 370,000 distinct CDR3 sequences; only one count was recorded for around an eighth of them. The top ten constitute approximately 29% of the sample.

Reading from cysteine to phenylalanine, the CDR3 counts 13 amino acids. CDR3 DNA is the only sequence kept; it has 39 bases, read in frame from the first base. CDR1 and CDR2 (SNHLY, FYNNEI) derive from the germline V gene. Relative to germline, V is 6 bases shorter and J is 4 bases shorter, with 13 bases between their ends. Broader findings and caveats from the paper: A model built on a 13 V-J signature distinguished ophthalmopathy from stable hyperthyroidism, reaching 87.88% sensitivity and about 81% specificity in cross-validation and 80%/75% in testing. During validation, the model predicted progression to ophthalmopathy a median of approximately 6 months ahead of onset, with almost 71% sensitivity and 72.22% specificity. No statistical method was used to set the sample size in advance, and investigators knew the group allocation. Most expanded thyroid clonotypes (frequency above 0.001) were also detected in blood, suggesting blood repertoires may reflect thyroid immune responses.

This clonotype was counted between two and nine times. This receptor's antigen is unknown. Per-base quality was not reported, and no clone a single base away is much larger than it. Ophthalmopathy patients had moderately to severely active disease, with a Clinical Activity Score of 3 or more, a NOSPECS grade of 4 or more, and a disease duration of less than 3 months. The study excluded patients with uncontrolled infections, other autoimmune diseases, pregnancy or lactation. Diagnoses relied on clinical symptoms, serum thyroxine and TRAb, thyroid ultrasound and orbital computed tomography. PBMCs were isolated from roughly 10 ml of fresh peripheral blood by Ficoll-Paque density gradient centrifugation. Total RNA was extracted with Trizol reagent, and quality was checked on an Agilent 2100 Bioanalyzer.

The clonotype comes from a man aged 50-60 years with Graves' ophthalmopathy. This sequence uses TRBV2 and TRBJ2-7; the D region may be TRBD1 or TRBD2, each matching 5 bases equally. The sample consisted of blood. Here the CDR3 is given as CASRRDGPYEQYF. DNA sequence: TGTGCCAGCAGGAGGGACGGCCCATACGAGCAGTACTTC.